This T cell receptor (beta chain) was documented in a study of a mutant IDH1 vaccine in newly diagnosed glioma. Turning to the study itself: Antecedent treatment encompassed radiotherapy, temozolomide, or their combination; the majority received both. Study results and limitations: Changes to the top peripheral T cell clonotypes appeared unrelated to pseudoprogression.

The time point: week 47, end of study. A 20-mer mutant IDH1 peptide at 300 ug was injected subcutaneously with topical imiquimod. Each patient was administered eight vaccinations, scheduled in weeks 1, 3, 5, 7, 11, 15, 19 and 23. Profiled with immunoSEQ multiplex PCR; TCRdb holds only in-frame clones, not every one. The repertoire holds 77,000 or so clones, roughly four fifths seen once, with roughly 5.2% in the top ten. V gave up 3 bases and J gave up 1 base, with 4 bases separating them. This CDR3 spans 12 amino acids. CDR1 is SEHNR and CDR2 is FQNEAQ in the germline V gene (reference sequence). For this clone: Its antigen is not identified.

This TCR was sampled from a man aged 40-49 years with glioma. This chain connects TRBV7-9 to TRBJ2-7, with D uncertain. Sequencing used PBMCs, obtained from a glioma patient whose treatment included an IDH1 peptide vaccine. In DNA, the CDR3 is TGTGCCAGCAGCTTCGTTTCCTACGAGCAGTACTTC. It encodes CASSFVSYEQYF.